The 30 T cell receptor beta chains in this list originate from one sample, sequenced in a study of shared clonotypes between healthy human individuals. Profiling relied on immunoSEQ multiplex PCR, and the TCRdb table lists in-frame clones only, not all of them. The table records about 770,000 clones, roughly 72% of them present only once. Sequencing was carried out using memory CD4+ T cells sorted from blood. Sample subset: CD45RA-negative fraction. The receptors here all came from a woman between 25 and 40 years old in good health.

The CDR3 reads CALRDYFTDTQYF. CDR3 DNA sequence: TGCGCCCTCCGGGACTACTTCACAGATACGCAGTATTTT. The rearrangement joins TRBV10-2 to TRBJ2-3; 7 bases are a match to TRBD2. Germline CDR1 and CDR2: WSHSY and SAAADI. CDR3 length equals 13 residues. The junction had 7 bases not matched to a gene; V was cut back by 11 bases and J by 2 bases.

The chain uses TRBV15 and TRBJ2-7; 9 nucleotides agree with TRBD1. Germline V gives CDR1 LNHNV, CDR2 YYDKDF (reference sequence). This CDR3 has 14 residues. The V segment lost 4 bases and the J segment 4 bases; nucleotides outside the gene matches: 5. CDR3 residues: CATSTRDRVYEQYF. The CDR3 DNA reads TGTGCCACCAGCACCCGGGACAGGGTTTACGAGCAGTACTTC.

The rearrangement uses TRBV7-9 and TRBJ2-7; D is unresolved. This CDR3 contains 14 residues. Trimming removed 0 bases from V and 6 bases from J, with 12 bases in between. CDR1 and CDR2 (germline): SEHNR, FQNEAQ (reference sequence). The CDR3 nucleotides read TGTGCCAGCAGCTTAGCATCCGGTGGTTTCGAGCAGTACTTC. This encodes CASSLASGGFEQYF.

This sequence joins TRBV27 and TRBJ1-1; 9 bases are a match to TRBD1. V was clipped by 5 bases and J by 3 bases; unmatched bases: 4. This CDR3 comprises 14 residues. CDR1 and CDR2 from the germline V gene are MNHEY and SMNVEV (reference sequence). In nucleotides, the CDR3 is TGTGCCAGCAGTACGGGACAGGGTCACACTGAAGCTTTCTTT. Its protein product is CASSTGQGHTEAFF.

This chain connects TRBV15 to TRBJ2-1; 13 bases are shared with TRBD2. The CDR3 runs to 17 residues. V was clipped by 6 bases and J by 7 bases; unmatched bases: 12. The germline gives CDR1 LNHNV, CDR2 YYDKDF (reference sequence). In DNA, the CDR3 is TGTGCCACCAGTCGCAGTGCGACTAGCGGGAGGCTGAATGAGCAGTTCTTC. Protein sequence: CATSRSATSGRLNEQFF.

Note on this clone: This may come from a read error, since a much larger clone is one base off. The V gene is TRBV7-8, the J gene TRBJ1-3, with TRBD1 as a possible D gene (5 bases). V dropped 5 bases and J dropped 2 bases, with 10 bases sitting between them. The CDR3 consists of 14 residues. Germline V CDR1 and CDR2: SGHVS, FQNEAQ. CDR3 in DNA: TGTGCCAGCAGCCCCCAGGGAGCTGGAAACACCATATATTTT. It codes for CASSPQGAGNTIYF.

The chain has TRBV19 and TRBJ2-5; TRBD2 aligns across 11 bases. Losses at the gene ends were 7 bases for V and 2 bases for J; bases not matched to a gene: 6. Per germline, CDR1 LNHDA and CDR2 SQIVND (reference sequence). CDR3 length: 15 amino acids. For the CDR3, the DNA is TGTGCCAGTACTAAAAGACTAGCGGGACAAGAGACCCAGTACTTC. It yields the protein CASTKRLAGQETQYF. The entire variable domain, with the rest obtained from reference TRBV19 and TRBJ2-5, is as follows: DGGITQSPKYLFRKEGQNVTLSCEQNLNHDAMYWYRQDPGQGLRLIYYSQIVNDFQKGDIAEGYSVSREKKESFPLTVTSAQKNPTAFYLCASTKRLAGQETQYFGPGTRLLVL.

The chain carries TRBV7-9 and TRBJ2-1; D is ambiguous. V was shortened by 1 base and J by 4 bases, with 8 bases between the two germline ends. Germline V gives CDR1 SEHNR, CDR2 FQNEAQ (reference sequence). The CDR3 spans 14 residues. CDR3 sequence reads: CASSLVTLYNEQFF. The CDR3, as DNA: TGTGCCAGCAGCTTAGTGACACTATACAATGAGCAGTTCTTC. The variable domain in full, completed from reference TRBV7-9 and TRBJ2-1, reads DTGVSQNPRHKITKRGQNVTFRCDPISEHNRLYWYRQTLGQGPEFLTYFQNEAQLEKSRLLSDRFSAERPKGSFSTLEIQRTEQGDSAMYLCASSLVTLYNEQFFGPGTRLTVL.

This clone was seen more than once but under ten times. The chain recombines TRBV25-1 with TRBJ2-1, with D possibly TRBD1 on 6 matching bases. This CDR3 spans 16 amino acids. Trimming removed 3 bases at V and 3 bases at J, with 15 bases between. From germline, CDR1 is MGHDK and CDR2 SYGVNS. CDR3 coding DNA: TGTGCCAGCAGTGATCCGGACAGCGACGGCTACAATGAGCAGTTCTTC. Amino acids: CASSDPDSDGYNEQFF.

This rearrangement joins TRBV6-1 to TRBJ1-2; possible D gene TRBD1, 6 bases. Trimming took off 3 bases at V and 5 bases at J, with 13 bases between the two ends. CDR3 length: 14 residues. Germline V gene sequence: CDR1 MNHNS, CDR2 SASEGT. The CDR3 loop is CASSEGPGEYGYTF. In DNA form, the CDR3 reads TGTGCCAGCAGTGAGGGTCCAGGGGAGTATGGCTACACCTTC.

The V call is TRBV7-9, the J call TRBJ2-7; 9 nucleotides match TRBD1. The CDR3 covers 15 residues. The V and J ends lost 6 bases and 1 base, in that order; junction bases with no gene match: 7. Germline-derived CDR1 and CDR2 are SEHNR and FQNEAQ (reference sequence). CDR3 coding DNA: TGTGCCAGCAGGCGTTCCGGGACAGGGTCCTACGAGCAGTACTTC. This translates into CASRRSGTGSYEQYF. Variable domain in full (rest from reference TRBV7-9 and TRBJ2-7): DTGVSQNPRHKITKRGQNVTFRCDPISEHNRLYWYRQTLGQGPEFLTYFQNEAQLEKSRLLSDRFSAERPKGSFSTLEIQRTEQGDSAMYLCASRRSGTGSYEQYFGPGTRLTVT.

This clone was observed a few times. The genes are TRBV10-1 and TRBJ2-5, with a possible D match to TRBD1 (5 bases). The CDR3 length is 14 residues. Between the trimmed V and J ends, which lost 1 base and 2 bases, there was a span of 8 bases. From germline, CDR1 is WNHNN and CDR2 SYGVQD (reference sequence). CDR3 coding DNA: TGCGCCAGCAGTGAGTTCAGGGCGCAAGAGACCCAGTACTTC. This translates into CASSEFRAQETQYF.

The chain employs TRBV9 and TRBJ2-7; maybe TRBD2 (6 bases). This CDR3 is 14 amino acids long. V lost 0 bases and J 0 bases, leaving 7 bases between the germline ends. CDR1 is SGDLS and CDR2 is YYNGEE in the germline V gene. In nucleotides, the CDR3 is TGTGCCAGCAGCGTAGATAGCGGCTCCTACGAGCAGTACTTC. This codes for CASSVDSGSYEQYF.

To note about this clone: This specimen includes other DNA sequences encoding the same CDR3. The chain carries TRBV6-5 and TRBJ2-1; 9 nucleotides agree with TRBD2. V was pared by 2 bases and J by 10 bases, with 3 bases of the junction left unmatched. The CDR3 has 13 amino acids. The germline V gene encodes CDR1 MNHEY and CDR2 SVGAGI. CDR3 protein: CASSYEAGGEQFF. DNA of the CDR3: TGTGCCAGCAGTTACGAGGCGGGAGGGGAGCAGTTCTTC.

This chain links TRBV20-1 with TRBJ2-7; the D is unclear. CDR1 DFQATT and CDR2 SNEGSKA come from the germline V gene (reference sequence). The V end lost 0 bases, the J end lost 4 bases, and 4 bases lay between the germline ends. This CDR3 region has 11 residues. The CDR3 region has the DNA TGCAGTGCTAGAGATGGGTACGAGCAGTACTTC. Its translation: CSARDGYEQYF.

The rearrangement links TRBV18 to TRBJ2-1, with 7 bases lining up with TRBD1. V was clipped by 5 bases and J by 3 bases; unmatched bases: 7. CDR3 length: 15 residues. Germline CDR1 and CDR2: KGHSH and LQKENI. CDR3 DNA: TGTGCCAGCTCAACAACAGGGGTGGACTACAATGAGCAGTTCTTC. It codes for CASSTTGVDYNEQFF.

This chain joins TRBV5-1 and TRBJ2-5; weak D call: TRBD1 (5 bases). V was clipped by 1 base and J by 2 bases, with 18 bases between them. Looked up from germline, CDR1 is SGHRS and CDR2 is YFSETQ. This CDR3 has 17 residues. As DNA, the CDR3 is TGCGCCAGCAGCTTGCTTTTTTCGACAGAACTTCAAGAGACCCAGTACTTC. It yields the protein CASSLLFSTELQETQYF.

V is TRBV28 and J is TRBJ1-1; weak D call: TRBD1 (6 bases). Trimming shortened V by 8 bases and J by 8 bases, and 12 bases separated the two germline ends. This CDR3 has 11 amino acids. CDR1 is MDHEN, CDR2 SYDVKM, per germline. In nucleotides, the CDR3 is TGTGCCAGCTCAAACAGGGTCGAAGCTTTCTTT. It translates to CASSNRVEAFF.

The chain has TRBV15 and TRBJ2-3, with D possibly TRBD2 on 5 matching bases. Per the germline V gene, CDR1 is LNHNV and CDR2 is YYDKDF (reference sequence). Deletions cut 7 bases from V and 2 bases from J, with 10 bases between. There are 13 residues in the CDR3. The CDR3 sequence: CATNVDFTDTQYF. The CDR3 DNA sequence: TGTGCCACCAACGTGGACTTCACAGATACGCAGTATTTT.

The CDR3 DNA sequence: TGTGCCAGCAGCCGGCCAGGGGGCCCAACGGCAGAGACCCAGTACTTC. This gives the protein CASSRPGGPTAETQYF. This chain uses TRBV7-2 with TRBJ2-5; 8 nucleotides line up with TRBD1. J gave up 4 bases and V 5 bases, and 12 bases lay outside the gene matches. Germline CDR1 SGHTA, CDR2 FQGNSA. The CDR3 extends over 16 amino acids.

This chain joins TRBV10-1 and TRBJ2-1; D possibly corresponds to TRBD2 (6 bases). The CDR3 length is 17 residues. Looked up from germline, CDR1 is WNHNN and CDR2 is SYGVQD (reference sequence). V was trimmed by 0 bases and J by 3 bases, leaving 15 bases between them. CDR3 residues: CASSESTRGSIYNEQFF. The CDR3 nucleotides are TGCGCCAGCAGTGAGTCGACCCGGGGGAGTATCTACAATGAGCAGTTCTTC.

The rearrangement links TRBV2 to TRBJ1-2; 7 bases map to TRBD1. The CDR3 contains 14 residues. Trimming cost V 5 bases and J 4 bases; bases outside gene matches: 7. CDR1 and CDR2 (germline): SNHLY, FYNNEI. The CDR3 reads CASSQSRDSYGYTF. The CDR3 DNA reads TGTGCCAGCAGTCAATCCCGGGACAGCTATGGCTACACCTTC.

DNA for the CDR3: TGTGCCAGCAGCTACAAATATGAGCAGTTCTTC. Residues: CASSYKYEQFF. The chain has TRBV2 and TRBJ2-1; D remains ambiguous. This CDR3 has 11 amino acids. V was pared by 6 bases and J by 8 bases, with 8 bases between. CDR1 and CDR2 from the germline V gene are SNHLY and FYNNEI.

Note on this clone: An end of the junction does not agree with germline; a read error may underlie this. The chain combines TRBV2 with TRBJ2-7; tentative D call: TRBD1 (6 bases). Germline V gives CDR1 SNHLY, CDR2 FYNNEI. The length of the CDR3 is 13 residues. The CDR3: CASTERDTDGQYF. The CDR3 bases are TGTGCCAGCACTGAACGGGACACAGACGGGCAGTACTTC.

This rearrangement joins TRBV6-6 to TRBJ1-5; maybe TRBD1 (5 bases). Germline CDR1 MNHNY, CDR2 SVGAGI (reference sequence). The CDR3 is 15 residues long. CDR3 sequence (DNA): TGTGCAACGCTTCCTCGCTGGGGGAGCAATCAGCCCCAGCATTTT. Translation gives CATLPRWGSNQPQHF.

The genes are TRBV5-8 and TRBJ1-4, with D possibly TRBD1 on 6 matching bases. The germline V gene has CDR1 SGHTS and CDR2 YDEGEE. Between the trimmed V and J ends, which lost 4 bases and 8 bases, there was a span of 15 bases. The CDR3 extends over 14 amino acids. The CDR3 loop is CASSTQGWREKLFF. The CDR3, as DNA: TGTGCCAGCAGCACACAGGGATGGCGGGAAAAACTGTTTTTT.

This clone was recorded once. CDR3 bases: TGTGCCAGCTCACCCCTGGGGACAGGGTATGCAGATACGCAGTATTTT. It codes for CASSPLGTGYADTQYF. J is TRBJ2-3 and V is TRBV18; TRBD1 agrees at 9 bases. The CDR3 runs 16 residues. V lost 3 bases and J lost 4; bases outside the gene matches: 8. The germline CDR1 and CDR2 sequences are KGHSH and LQKENI.

The chain links TRBV28 to TRBJ2-1; 9 nucleotides match TRBD2. Losses at the gene ends were 6 bases for V and 7 bases for J; bases not matched to a gene: 7. The CDR3 is made up of 14 amino acids. Germline V gene lookup returns CDR1 MDHEN and CDR2 SYDVKM. The CDR3 nucleotides are TGTGCCAGCAGAGCGGGAGGTAGGTGGAATGAGCAGTTCTTC. It yields the protein CASRAGGRWNEQFF. Full variable domain (missing parts from reference TRBV28 and TRBJ2-1): DVKVTQSSRYLVKRTGEKVFLECVQDMDHENMFWYRQDPGLGLRLIYFSYDVKMKEKGDIPEGYSVSREKKERFSLILESASTNQTSMYLCASRAGGRWNEQFFGPGTRLTVL.

This rearrangement joins TRBV28 to TRBJ1-2, with no clear D. V was cut by 5 bases and J by 8 bases, with 12 bases left in between. CDR1 is MDHEN and CDR2 is SYDVKM in the germline V gene. This CDR3 is built from 12 residues. DNA for the CDR3: TGTGCCAGCAGTCCACGGACTTGGGGCTACACCTTC. Translated, it gives CASSPRTWGYTF.

The chain is built from TRBV18 and TRBJ2-7; D might be TRBD1 (5 bases). Per the germline V gene, CDR1 is KGHSH and CDR2 is LQKENI. The CDR3 length is 15 residues. V lost 3 bases to trimming and J lost 0 bases, with 12 bases between them. Here the CDR3 DNA reads TGTGCCAGCTCACCGCGAGCAGGGAACTCCTACGAGCAGTACTTC. Amino acids: CASSPRAGNSYEQYF.